This is a list of T cell receptor beta chains from one sample in a study of blood T cells in healthy people across ages. TCRdb passed the 5' RACE reads through MiXCR, listing each CDR3 protein once. This sample has more than 700,000 distinct CDR3 sequences, with about 55% found just once. Sequencing was done on a sample of blood. Receptors were obtained from a man at least 80 years old in good health. Each CDR3 is given without its conserved first and last residue.

J gene,V gene,CDR3 protein
TRBJ1-1,TRBV5-1,ASSPGGATPAF
TRBJ2-5,TRBV28,ASKPGQGAGETQY
TRBJ2-1,TRBV7-2,ASSLASASGMGNEQF
TRBJ2-7,TRBV5-1,ASSLETASYEQY
TRBJ1-5,TRBV12-3/TRBV12-4,ASSPGQARQPQH
.,TRBV20-1,SACPGGDEQY
TRBJ2-7,TRBV7-2,ASSLARNSSYNEQY
TRBJ2-7,TRBV29-1,SVRDYEQY
TRBJ2-3,TRBV12-3/TRBV12-4,ASSFARGQADTQY
TRBJ1-2,TRBV6-5,ASGDRDRGRGGGYT
TRBJ1-4,TRBV29-1,SVVQGGEKLF
TRBJ2-5,TRBV6-1,ATGKVLSETQY
TRBJ2-5,TRBV29-1,SADRVALNEQY
TRBJ2-3,TRBV6-5,ASRLSGAPGRTDTQY
TRBJ2-3,TRBV2,ASIQGYRTDTQY
TRBJ2-7,TRBV24-1,ATSDSGQRSSYEQY
TRBJ2-1,TRBV6-2/TRBV6-3,ATKEAGFSYNEQF
TRBJ2-1,TRBV20-1,SARDIGGGYNEQF
TRBJ1-4,TRBV15,ATSRGSQTTKEKLF
TRBJ2-1,TRBV2,ASMLAGVNEQF
TRBJ2-4,TRBV2,ASSVRGFKTKNIQY
TRBJ1-5,TRBV2,ASSERRGKSNQPQH
TRBJ1-5,TRBV2,ASSIDAVNQPQH
TRBJ2-1,TRBV2,ASSDGLLAGHYNEQF
TRBJ2-7,TRBV6-6,ASSYSAGGNEQY
TRBJ2-7,TRBV6-5,ASSSSPSGEQY
TRBJ1-5,TRBV20-1,SARDPNPSGAQH
TRBJ1-2,TRBV6-2/TRBV6-3,ASAGPYYGYT
TRBJ2-5,TRBV9,ASSPEGWQETQY
TRBJ2-1,TRBV11-2,ASSSGLAGGQNEQF
TRBJ1-2,TRBV5-1,ASRPDPGYGYT
TRBJ1-1,TRBV12-3/TRBV12-4,ASSFRDTNTEAF
TRBJ2-7,TRBV25-1,ASGHREEQY
TRBJ2-1,TRBV15,ATSSLTPTSGSFDEQF
TRBJ2-3,TRBV7-9,ASSLGDRGTQY
TRBJ1-3,TRBV29-1,SVAYRGLGGNTIY